Below are 9 T cell receptor beta chains sequenced from a single sample in a study of early T cells in non-severe SARS-CoV-2 infection (dated by TCRdb to the early 2020s). Library preparation employed 5' RACE. The listed sequencing device is NextSeq 500. In-frame beta chains were kept once TCRdb had trimmed the public reads at Q25 with fastp and called clones with MiXCR. Here each entry gathers all rows of one CDR3 protein and keeps the most common genes and DNA. This sample comprises tens of thousands of distinct CDR3 sequences, about 5% of them detected only once. Of the sample, about 4.5% falls within the top ten clones. The material sequenced was whole blood. These receptors were obtained from an adult who was a healthcare worker with PCR-confirmed SARS-CoV-2 infection or an uninfected control (not recorded which).

There are many counts of this clonotype. The CDR3 reads CASGRGTGELFF. The CDR3 coding sequence is TGTGCCAGCGGACGCGGGACCGGGGAGCTGTTTTTT. This chain uses TRBV11-2 with TRBJ2-2, with D tentatively TRBD2 (5 bases). From germline, CDR1 is SGHAT and CDR2 FQNNGV. The CDR3 has 12 amino acids. With 8 bases removed from V and 5 bases from J, the gap between germline ends came to 9 bases.

This clonotype appeared many times. The rearrangement links TRBV2 to TRBJ2-6; no reliable D call. Germline V CDR1 and CDR2: SNHLY, FYNNEI. This CDR3 contains 14 residues. Trimming removed 5 bases at V and 1 base at J, with 6 bases between. This chain's CDR3 is CASSIGSGANVLTF. CDR3 nucleotides: TGTGCCAGCAGTATTGGGTCTGGGGCCAACGTCCTGACTTTC.

This clonotype was picked up many times. The rearrangement joins TRBV10-3 to TRBJ1-5; tentatively, D is TRBD1 (5 bases). The V end lost 6 bases, the J end lost 3 bases, and 6 bases lay between the germline ends. This CDR3 is 12 amino acids long. From germline, CDR1 is ENHRY and CDR2 SYGVKD. The CDR3 DNA sequence: TGTGCCATCAGGGACAACAATCAGCCCCAGCATTTT. Translation: CAIRDNNQPQHF.

This clonotype was recorded many times. This chain joins TRBV13 and TRBJ1-4; D gene ambiguous. The germline CDR1 and CDR2 sequences are PRHDT and FYEKMQ (reference sequence). The CDR3 contains 14 residues. With 7 bases removed from V and 6 bases from J, the gap between germline ends came to 15 bases. The CDR3 here is CASTFWATDEKLFF. CDR3 sequence (DNA): TGTGCCAGCACCTTTTGGGCCACGGATGAAAAACTGTTTTTT.

In its sample, this clonotype ranks as medium-sized. V usage is TRBV7-2 and J usage is TRBJ2-2; 10 positions match TRBD2. Losses at the gene ends were 8 bases for V and 1 base for J; bases not matched to a gene: 4. Germline values: CDR1 SGHTA, CDR2 FQGNSA. CDR3 length equals 15 residues. CDR3 in amino acids: CASCLAGVNTGELFF. CDR3 bases: TGTGCCAGCTGTCTAGCGGGGGTGAACACCGGGGAGCTGTTTTTT.

This clonotype has ten or more counts. The chain uses TRBV7-2 and TRBJ2-3; 10 bases line up with TRBD2. The CDR3 extends over 15 amino acids. The J segment lost 5 bases and the V segment lost 1 base, leaving 3 bases of the junction unmatched. Germline loops: CDR1 SGHTA, CDR2 FQGNSA. The CDR3 is CASSLERGGVDTQYF. The CDR3 region has the DNA TGTGCCAGCAGCTTAGAGCGGGGGGGCGTAGATACGCAGTATTTT.

This clonotype was recorded a few times. The rearrangement joins TRBV7-2 to TRBJ1-1, with unresolved D. The CDR3 is made up of 15 amino acids. V dropped 3 bases and J dropped 0 bases, with 11 bases sitting between them. Per the germline V gene, CDR1 is SGHTA and CDR2 is FQGNSA. CDR3 amino acids: CASSFSPTVNTEAFF. The CDR3 nucleotides are TGTGCCAGCAGCTTTAGCCCTACAGTGAACACTGAAGCTTTCTTT.

The sample holds many counts of this clonotype. The chain employs TRBV7-2 and TRBJ2-7; D might be TRBD2 (6 bases). The germline V gene encodes CDR1 SGHTA and CDR2 FQGNSA. Trimming removed 4 bases from V and 13 bases from J, with 29 bases in between. The CDR3 runs 16 residues. This CDR3 reads CASSWTGTDYYFEDYF. In DNA form, the CDR3 reads TGTGCCAGCAGCTGGACCGGGACGGACTATTATTTCGAGGACTACTTC.

This clonotype showed up just a few times. V gene TRBV7-8 combines with J gene TRBJ2-7, with D possibly being TRBD1 or TRBD2 (5 bases each). V was cut by 5 bases and J by 5 bases, with 7 bases left in between. CDR3 size: 11 residues. Per the germline V gene, CDR1 is SGHVS and CDR2 is FQNEAQ. CDR3 coding DNA: TGTGCCAGCAGCCGAGGGGACGAGCAGTACTTC. Its protein product is CASSRGDEQYF. Drawing the rest from reference TRBV7-8 and TRBJ2-7, the complete variable domain is GAGVSQSPRYKVAKRGQDVALRCDPISGHVSLFWYQQALGQGPEFLTYFQNEAQLDKSGLPSDRFFAERPEGSVSTLKIQRTQQEDSAVYLCASSRGDEQYFGPGTRLTVT.